A selection of T cell receptor beta chains follows, all from one sample in a study of OX40 agonist ivuxolimab in advanced cancers. Profiling relied on immunoSEQ multiplex PCR, and the TCRdb table lists in-frame clones only, not all of them. Of some 90,000 clones in the sample, about 90% were seen once. The source material was CD4+ or CD8+ T cells sorted from blood, sampled in a trial of the OX40 agonist ivuxolimab. The source is an adult with an advanced solid tumor such as melanoma, head and neck, liver or kidney cancer. The CDR3 runs from the conserved cysteine through the conserved F or W. D genes are given only for firm matches. Size values are once, few and many counts, or a class for expanded clones, and some rows have none.

>.|.|TRBJ2-2|TRBV27
CASSSPLGGGELFF
TGTGCCAGCAGTTCTCCCCTAGGCGGCGGGGAGCTGTTTTTT
>.|.|TRBJ2-7|TRBV27
CASKSGQTYEQYF
TGTGCCAGCAAGTCCGGACAGACCTACGAGCAGTACTTC
>TRBD1|.|TRBJ2-1|TRBV4-1
CASSQGGTAYNEQFF
TGCGCCAGCAGCCAAGGAGGGACAGCTTACAATGAGCAGTTCTTC
>TRBD1|.|TRBJ1-2|TRBV7-9
CASSRGRTERGYGYTF
TGTGCCAGCAGCAGGGGGCGAACAGAGCGTGGCTATGGCTACACCTTC
>.|.|TRBJ2-7|TRBV28
CASRGDGYEQYF
TGTGCCAGCAGGGGCGACGGCTACGAGCAGTACTTC
>.|.|TRBJ1-5|TRBV20-1
CSAPWEPQHF
TGCAGTGCCCCTTGGGAGCCCCAGCATTTT
>.|.|TRBJ2-3|TRBV30
CAWSVEAGGQYF
TGTGCCTGGAGTGTAGAGGCAGGAGGGCAGTATTTT
>TRBD1|.|TRBJ1-5|TRBV6-1
CASSGTANQPQHF
TGTGCCAGCAGCGGGACAGCCAATCAGCCCCAGCATTTT
>.|.|TRBJ2-3|TRBV7-6
CASRGGTDTQYF
TGTGCCAGCAGGGGTGGCACAGATACGCAGTATTTT
>.|.|TRBJ1-6|TRBV7-8
CASSLMTANSPLHF
TGTGCCAGCAGCTTAATGACAGCAAATTCACCCCTCCACTTT
>TRBD1|.|TRBJ1-6|TRBV4-1
CASSQGLDRGNSPLHF
TGCGCCAGCAGCCAAGGACTAGACAGGGGCAATTCACCCCTCCACTTT
>.|.|TRBJ2-1|TRBV5-4
CASSLGRTSSYNEQFF
TGTGCCAGCAGCTTGGGACGGACGAGCTCCTACAATGAGCAGTTCTTC
>.|.|TRBJ2-2|TRBV7-2
CASSTDRDYTGELFF
TGTGCCAGCAGCACTGACAGGGACTACACCGGGGAGCTGTTTTTT
>.|.|TRBJ1-4|TRBV2
CASSEGGWPNEKLFF
TGTGCCAGCAGTGAGGGAGGCTGGCCTAATGAAAAACTGTTTTTT
>.|.|TRBJ2-1|TRBV10-3
CAISASINEQFF
TGTGCCATCAGTGCTTCCATCAATGAGCAGTTCTTC
>TRBD2|.|TRBJ2-1|TRBV7-6
CASSLETSGSLNEQFF
TGTGCCAGCAGCTTAGAGACTAGCGGGAGTTTAAATGAGCAGTTCTTC
>.|.|TRBJ2-7|TRBV28
CASKGLGYEQYF
TGTGCCAGCAAGGGTCTCGGCTACGAGCAGTACTTC
>.|.|TRBJ1-4|TRBV7-2
CASSPGLANEKLFF
TGTGCCAGCAGCCCCGGGCTGGCTAATGAAAAACTGTTTTTT
>.|.|TRBJ2-1|TRBV7-2
CASSLRVAEYNEQFF
TGTGCCAGCAGCTTAAGGGTGGCGGAATACAATGAGCAGTTCTTC
>.|.|TRBJ2-1|TRBV19
CASSPPVGENEQFF
TGTGCCAGTAGTCCCCCCGTGGGCGAAAATGAGCAGTTCTTC
>.|.|TRBJ1-1|TRBV7-9
CASEITPRSNTEAFF
TGTGCCAGTGAGATTACACCCCGATCGAACACTGAAGCTTTCTTT
>TRBD1|.|TRBJ1-2|TRBV4-3
CASSQADRATYGYTF
TGCGCCAGCAGCCAAGCGGACAGGGCCACCTATGGCTACACCTTC
>TRBD1|.|TRBJ2-1|TRBV7-9
CASSLVGQGGHEQFF
TGTGCCAGCAGCTTAGTGGGACAGGGAGGCCATGAGCAGTTCTTC
>TRBD1|.|TRBJ1-1|TRBV7-9
CASSLGDRMNTEAFF
TGTGCCAGCAGCTTGGGGGACAGAATGAACACTGAAGCTTTCTTT
>TRBD1|once|TRBJ1-4|TRBV11-3
CASSSGQGREKLFF
TGTGCCAGCAGCTCAGGACAGGGGAGGGAAAAACTGTTTTTT